The 10 T cell receptor beta chains given below trace back to one sample, sequenced in a study of untreated major depressive disorder. Sequencing used immunoSEQ multiplex PCR; TCRdb keeps in-frame clones, though not all of them. The repertoire consists of some 21,000 clones, with 85% to 90% occurring once and the leading ten covering around 0.5%. The sequencing sample was made of CD4+ T cells from PBMCs. The receptors were sampled from a woman aged 40-49 years in good health.

The chain carries TRBV4-1 and TRBJ1-1; D is unresolved. The germline V and J ends were trimmed by 1 base and 10 bases, with 25 bases remaining between them. Germline V gene lookup returns CDR1 MGHRA and CDR2 YSYEKL. The CDR3 has 17 amino acids. The CDR3 DNA reads as TGCGCCAGCAGCCAAGCATTTACCCCCGGGCCCCCGGAGGGAGCTTTCTTT. Protein sequence: CASSQAFTPGPPEGAFF.

The chain employs TRBV5-1 and TRBJ2-3, with D possibly matching TRBD2 (5 bases). The CDR3 runs 13 residues. From germline, CDR1 is SGHRS and CDR2 YFSETQ. Trimming stripped 4 bases from V and 6 bases from J, with 12 bases between. The CDR3 loop is CASSNREGDTQYF. CDR3 coding DNA: TGCGCCAGCAGCAACCGAGAGGGTGATACGCAGTATTTT.

The J gene is TRBJ2-7, the V gene TRBV30, with a possible D match to TRBD2 (5 bases). The CDR3 is 14 amino acids. The V end lost 2 bases, the J end lost 3 bases, and 14 bases lay between the germline ends. Per the germline V gene, CDR1 is GTSNPN and CDR2 is SVGIG (reference sequence). The CDR3 spells CAWSMASGGYEQYF. The CDR3 DNA follows: TGTGCCTGGAGTATGGCCAGTGGAGGCTACGAGCAGTACTTC.

The CDR3 protein is CASSIRTSGGLGETQYF. The CDR3 bases are TGTGCCAGCAGCATCCGGACTAGCGGGGGGCTGGGAGAGACCCAGTACTTC. This rearrangement joins TRBV5-5 to TRBJ2-5, with 14 bases identical to TRBD2. Germline CDR1 and CDR2: SGHKS and YYEKEE (reference sequence). This CDR3 has 17 amino acids. Trimming removed 4 bases from V and 4 bases from J; junction bases left unmatched: 9.

The chain joins TRBV28 to TRBJ2-4, with D possibly TRBD1 on 6 matching bases. CDR1 and CDR2 (germline): MDHEN, SYDVKM. The length of the CDR3 is 16 residues. Trimming shortened V by 6 bases and J by 0 bases, and 15 bases separated the two germline ends. The CDR3 nucleotides are TGTGCCAGCAGCATTGGACAGTCCGTAGCCAAAAACATTCAGTACTTC. Residues: CASSIGQSVAKNIQYF.

In its sample, this clone was seen a few times. The genes are TRBV10-3 and TRBJ2-7; possible D gene TRBD1, 5 bases. This CDR3 has 16 residues. The V gene's germline CDR1 is ENHRY and CDR2 SYGVKD. The V end was cut by 8 bases, the J end by 3 bases, with 23 bases between. CDR3 coding DNA: TGTGCCATCGAAAAGGGGCCCCCTGACAAATGCTACGAGCAGTACGTC. As protein: CAIEKGPPDKCYEQYV.

The rearrangement uses TRBV28 and TRBJ2-7; possible D gene TRBD2, 5 bases. From germline, CDR1 is MDHEN and CDR2 SYDVKM. The CDR3 is 14 residues long. The V end lost 1 base, the J end lost 5 bases, and 12 bases lay between the germline ends. The CDR3 DNA is TGTGCCAGCAGTTTATTCGGGCTAGCCCACGAGCAGTACTTC. It specifies CASSLFGLAHEQYF.

V and J are TRBV4-1 and TRBJ2-5, with D possibly matching TRBD2 (6 bases). V was trimmed by 3 bases and J by 4 bases, leaving 18 bases between them. Germline CDR1 reads MGHRA; CDR2 reads YSYEKL. The CDR3 runs to 16 residues. CDR3 nucleotide sequence: TGCGCCAGCAGCCAGATGCGGTGGGAGGACTCAGAGACCCAGTACTTC. Encoded protein: CASSQMRWEDSETQYF.

J is TRBJ1-1 and V is TRBV7-2; no clear D. The CDR3 is 14 amino acids. Germline V gene sequence: CDR1 SGHTA, CDR2 FQGNSA. Trimming removed 2 bases from V and 6 bases from J, with 13 bases in between. The CDR3 protein is CASSLRVLGSEAFF. The CDR3 DNA sequence: TGTGCCAGCAGCTTACGGGTCCTAGGTTCTGAAGCTTTCTTT.

The CDR3 is CASRSLAGGPSDTQYF. The CDR3 region has the DNA TGCGCCAGCAGATCCCTAGCGGGAGGACCCTCAGATACGCAGTATTTT. The V and J genes are TRBV5-1 and TRBJ2-3, with 11 positions matching TRBD2. The J segment lost 4 bases and the V segment lost 5 bases, leaving 9 bases of the junction unmatched. The germline CDR1 and CDR2 sequences are SGHRS and YFSETQ. The CDR3 loop spans 16 amino acids.